The present entry profiles one TCR beta chain with its context. The data are from a study of blood T cell repertoires in COVID-19. Profiled with immunoSEQ multiplex PCR; TCRdb holds only in-frame clones, not every one. The sample lists approximately 46,000 clones, approximately 86% occurring once. Germline V CDR1 and CDR2: MDHEN, SYDVKM. There are 15 residues in the CDR3. V shed 2 bases and J 9 bases; nucleotides not matched to a gene: 5. This chain links TRBV28 with TRBJ2-1; 12 bases are a match to TRBD2. The source material was peripheral blood. The source is a man aged 60 to 69 with active or convalescent COVID-19. The CDR3 loop is CASSLGLAGGVEQFF. The CDR3 region has the DNA TGTGCCAGCAGTTTAGGGCTAGCGGGGGGGGTTGAGCAGTTCTTC.